This T cell receptor beta chain was recovered during a study of response to subunit inactivated influenza vaccine. General study results and limits: It was suggested by the authors that few new T cells are recruited by each seasonal influenza vaccination.

This clonotype came up a few times. The antigen is not known. MiXCR, applied by TCRdb to the RT-PCR reads, yields one record per CDR3 protein. The table has more than 600,000 distinct CDR3 sequences, around 18% seen once. The sample consisted of PBMCs from blood, taken roughly 5 days after vaccination. This clonotype was sampled from a man aged 45-60 years who received an inactivated influenza vaccine.

The CDR3 loop is CASIGTSNEQFF. The CDR3 coding sequence is TGTGCCAGCATCGGGACCAGTAATGAGCAGTTCTTC. The rearrangement joins TRBV6-5 to TRBJ2-1; D is possibly TRBD1 or TRBD2 (5 bases each). CDR1 is MNHEY, CDR2 SVGAGI, per germline. Trimming took 7 bases from V and 7 from J, leaving 11 bases between them. CDR3 length: 12 residues.